The rows below give T cell receptor beta chains drawn from one sample of a study of T cell repertoires in cytomegalovirus infection. MiXCR was run by TCRdb on the reads, yielding one entry per CDR3 protein. The sample contains 100,000 or so distinct CDR3 sequences, less than 25% of which appear only once. The sample consisted of CD8+ T cells from PBMCs. The receptor set was obtained from a human donor in good health (CMV status not recorded). Some clones in this sample may be carry-over from other donors' samples. Both conserved end residues are part of each CDR3. A D gene is named only where the DNA matches it firmly. Rows give clone size only sometimes, using once, few, many, or a class for an expanded clone.

V gene: TRBV20-1; CDR3 length: 15; D gene: .; clone size: many; J gene: TRBJ2-1; CDR3 DNA: TGCAGTGCCCCAAAGCCTCCTCCGGCCCCCAATGAGCAGTTCTTC; CDR3 protein: CSAPKPPPAPNEQFF
V gene: TRBV11-2; CDR3 length: 10; D gene: .; clone size: .; J gene: TRBJ2-7; CDR3 DNA: TGTGCCAGCAGCTTAGAAGGGCTGTACTTC; CDR3 protein: CASSLEGLYF
V gene: TRBV19; CDR3 length: 13; D gene: .; clone size: few; J gene: TRBJ2-7; CDR3 DNA: TGTGCCAGTAGTCCAGCGACAGGGAGGGAGCAGTACTTC; CDR3 protein: CASSPATGREQYF
V gene: TRBV7-8; CDR3 length: 16; D gene: .; clone size: few; J gene: TRBJ1-5; CDR3 DNA: TGTGCCAGCAGCTTGCGGGCAGGGTCGGGCAGCCAGCCCCAGCATTTT; CDR3 protein: CASSLRAGSGSQPQHF
V gene: TRBV10-1; CDR3 length: 17; D gene: TRBD1; clone size: many; J gene: TRBJ2-5; CDR3 DNA: TGCGCCAGCAGTGAGTCTATCGGGACAGGGCCTCAAGAGACCCAGTACTTC; CDR3 protein: CASSESIGTGPQETQYF
V gene: TRBV19; CDR3 length: 13; D gene: .; clone size: few; J gene: TRBJ1-1; CDR3 DNA: TGTGCCAGTAGTATCCGACAAAACACTGAAGCTTTCTTT; CDR3 protein: CASSIRQNTEAFF
V gene: TRBV7-8; CDR3 length: 15; D gene: .; clone size: many; J gene: TRBJ2-1; CDR3 DNA: TGTGCCAGCAGCCTAGAAAGGGGGGGGCGTAATGAGCAGTTCTTC; CDR3 protein: CASSLERGGRNEQFF
V gene: TRBV7-8; CDR3 length: 15; D gene: TRBD2; clone size: .; J gene: TRBJ2-7; CDR3 DNA: TGTGCCAGCAGCGAACGGGAGGGCCGTACCGACGAGCAGTACTTC; CDR3 protein: CASSEREGRTDEQYF
V gene: TRBV30; CDR3 length: 11; D gene: .; clone size: many; J gene: TRBJ2-7; CDR3 DNA: TGTGCCTGGAGCGGGAGCATCGAGCAGTACTTC; CDR3 protein: CAWSGSIEQYF
V gene: TRBV12-5; CDR3 length: 14; D gene: .; clone size: .; J gene: TRBJ1-1; CDR3 DNA: TGTGCTAGTGGGCCCCCGGGGCCGGTCGCTGAAGCTTTCTTT; CDR3 protein: CASGPPGPVAEAFF
V gene: TRBV28; CDR3 length: 13; D gene: .; clone size: many; J gene: TRBJ1-6; CDR3 DNA: TGTGCCAGCAGTTCGGACAGTAATTCACCCCTCCACTTT; CDR3 protein: CASSSDSNSPLHF
V gene: TRBV2; CDR3 length: 15; D gene: .; clone size: .; J gene: TRBJ2-2; CDR3 DNA: TGTGCCAGCAGTGATGGGACGACGAACACCGGGGAGCTGTTTTTT; CDR3 protein: CASSDGTTNTGELFF